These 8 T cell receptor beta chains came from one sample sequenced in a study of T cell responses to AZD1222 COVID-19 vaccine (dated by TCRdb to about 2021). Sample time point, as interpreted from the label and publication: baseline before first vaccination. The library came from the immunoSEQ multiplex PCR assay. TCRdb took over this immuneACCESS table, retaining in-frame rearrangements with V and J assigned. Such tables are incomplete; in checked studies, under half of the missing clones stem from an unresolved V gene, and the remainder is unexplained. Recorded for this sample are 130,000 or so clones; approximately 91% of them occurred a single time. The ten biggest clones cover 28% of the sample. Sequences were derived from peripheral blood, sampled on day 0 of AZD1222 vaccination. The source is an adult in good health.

CDR3 nucleotides: TGTGCCAGCAGTTACCTGATGGCGACTGAAGCTTTCTTT. Its translation is CASSYLMATEAFF. The chain uses TRBV6-2 or TRBV6-3 and TRBJ1-1, with D unresolved. Trimming cost V 2 bases and J 5 bases, with 9 bases left between them. This CDR3 has 13 amino acids. From germline, CDR1 is MNHEY and CDR2 SVGEGT.

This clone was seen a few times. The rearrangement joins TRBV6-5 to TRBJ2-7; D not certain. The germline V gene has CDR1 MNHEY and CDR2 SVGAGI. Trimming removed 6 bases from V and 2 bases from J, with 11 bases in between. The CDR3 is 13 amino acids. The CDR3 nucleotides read TGTGCCAGCAGGCAAGACAAGCCCTACGAGCAGTACTTC. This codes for CASRQDKPYEQYF.

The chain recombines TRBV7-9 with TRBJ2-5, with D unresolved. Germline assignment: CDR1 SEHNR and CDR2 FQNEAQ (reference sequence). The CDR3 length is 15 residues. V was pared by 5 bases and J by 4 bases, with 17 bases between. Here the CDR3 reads CASSPPFRIGETQYF. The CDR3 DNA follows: TGTGCCAGCAGCCCCCCGTTTAGGATAGGAGAGACCCAGTACTTC.

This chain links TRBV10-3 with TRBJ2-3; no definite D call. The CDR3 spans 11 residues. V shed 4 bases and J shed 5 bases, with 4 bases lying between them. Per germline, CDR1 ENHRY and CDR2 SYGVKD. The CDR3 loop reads CAISAQDTQYF. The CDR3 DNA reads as TGTGCCATCAGTGCTCAAGATACGCAGTATTTT.

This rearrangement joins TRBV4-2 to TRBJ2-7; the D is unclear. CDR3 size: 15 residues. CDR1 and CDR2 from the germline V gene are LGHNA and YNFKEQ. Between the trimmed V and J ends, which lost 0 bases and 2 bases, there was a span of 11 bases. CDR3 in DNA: TGTGCCAGCAGCCAAGATCCCCGGAATCCCTACGAGCAGTACTTC. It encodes CASSQDPRNPYEQYF.

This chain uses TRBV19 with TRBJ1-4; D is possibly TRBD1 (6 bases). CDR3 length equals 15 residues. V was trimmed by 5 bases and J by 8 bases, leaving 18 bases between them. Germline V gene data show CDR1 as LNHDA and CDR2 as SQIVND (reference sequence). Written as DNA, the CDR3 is TGTGCCAGTAGTTGGACACAGGGAAGTACGGAAAAACTGTTTTTT. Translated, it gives CASSWTQGSTEKLFF.

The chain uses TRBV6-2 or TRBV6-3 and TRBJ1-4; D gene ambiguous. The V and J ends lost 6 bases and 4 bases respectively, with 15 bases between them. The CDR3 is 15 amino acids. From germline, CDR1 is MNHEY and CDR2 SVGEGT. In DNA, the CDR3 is TGTGCCAGCAGCCTCAACCGCCTGGGTAATGAAAAACTGTTTTTT. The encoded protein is CASSLNRLGNEKLFF.

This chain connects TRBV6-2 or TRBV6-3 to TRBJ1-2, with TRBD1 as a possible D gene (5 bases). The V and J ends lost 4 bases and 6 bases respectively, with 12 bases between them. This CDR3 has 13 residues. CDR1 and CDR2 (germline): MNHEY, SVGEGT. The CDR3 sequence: CASSSDKTHGYTF. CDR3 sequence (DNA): TGTGCCAGCAGTTCGGACAAAACCCATGGCTACACCTTC.